This TCR beta chain was observed in a study of monozygotic twins with inflammatory bowel disease. TCRdb re-called the 5' RACE reads and catalogs CDR3 proteins one per entry, DNA excluded. The table for this sample gives around 400,000 distinct CDR3 sequences. Details on this clonotype: Its antigen is still unknown.

Study-wide results and limits: A reduction in TCRbeta diversity (inverse Simpson) was seen in IBD patients relative to healthy co-twins. The results supported no single strong signal or clonotype associated with IBD.

Whole-blood RNA isolation (total RNA) proceeded without T cell sorting. The source material was blood. The receptor was isolated from a human donor with ulcerative colitis or Crohn's disease, or a healthy co-twin of an affected twin (not recorded which).

CDR3 sequence reads: CASSEGHGGNQPQHF. The V call is TRBV6-1, the J call TRBJ1-5. Germline V gene lookup returns CDR1 MNHNS and CDR2 SASEGT. This CDR3 has 15 amino acids.